Listed here is a single T cell receptor (beta chain). What it binds is unknown. From germline, CDR1 is KGHDR and CDR2 SFDVKD. V lost 0 bases to trimming and J lost 5 bases, with 18 bases between them. The CDR3 sequence is 17 residues long. This record comes from a study of blood T cells in healthy people across ages. Study overall: Per two T cells, template switching captured roughly one barcoded beta molecule. Findings and caveats of the study: The study found more naive CD4+ cells and higher diversity in long-lived than aged donors.

Donation came from healthy Caucasian individuals in Russia who were aged roughly 6 to 95. Primers used in a second PCR of roughly 7 to 11 cycles were a sample-barcoded 5' primer and a J-beta primer mix. A template-switch adaptor containing 12 random nucleotides labeled each cDNA molecule. TCRdb redid the calling of the 5' RACE reads with MiXCR, one entry per CDR3 protein. The table has about 970,000 distinct CDR3 sequences, just over 50% seen once. The source is a woman aged 55-69 years in good health. The material sequenced was blood. The chain is built from TRBV24-1 and TRBJ2-5; a possible D gene is TRBD1 (5 bases). The CDR3 region has the DNA TGTGCCACCAGTGATTTGCCTCCAGGGCCTGGACGGGAGACCCAGTACTTC. Translation: CATSDLPPGPGRETQYF.